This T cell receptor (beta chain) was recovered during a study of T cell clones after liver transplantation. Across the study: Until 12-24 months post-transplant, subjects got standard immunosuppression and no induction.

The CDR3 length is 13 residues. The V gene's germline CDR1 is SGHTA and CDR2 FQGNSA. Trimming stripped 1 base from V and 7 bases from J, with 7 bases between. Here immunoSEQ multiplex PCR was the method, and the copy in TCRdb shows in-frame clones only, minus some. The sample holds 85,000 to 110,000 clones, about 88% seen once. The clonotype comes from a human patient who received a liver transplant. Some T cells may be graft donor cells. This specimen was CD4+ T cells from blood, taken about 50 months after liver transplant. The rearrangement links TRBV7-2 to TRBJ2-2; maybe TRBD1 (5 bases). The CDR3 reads CASSLEDSGELFF. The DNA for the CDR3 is TGTGCCAGCAGCTTAGAAGACAGCGGGGAGCTGTTTTTT.